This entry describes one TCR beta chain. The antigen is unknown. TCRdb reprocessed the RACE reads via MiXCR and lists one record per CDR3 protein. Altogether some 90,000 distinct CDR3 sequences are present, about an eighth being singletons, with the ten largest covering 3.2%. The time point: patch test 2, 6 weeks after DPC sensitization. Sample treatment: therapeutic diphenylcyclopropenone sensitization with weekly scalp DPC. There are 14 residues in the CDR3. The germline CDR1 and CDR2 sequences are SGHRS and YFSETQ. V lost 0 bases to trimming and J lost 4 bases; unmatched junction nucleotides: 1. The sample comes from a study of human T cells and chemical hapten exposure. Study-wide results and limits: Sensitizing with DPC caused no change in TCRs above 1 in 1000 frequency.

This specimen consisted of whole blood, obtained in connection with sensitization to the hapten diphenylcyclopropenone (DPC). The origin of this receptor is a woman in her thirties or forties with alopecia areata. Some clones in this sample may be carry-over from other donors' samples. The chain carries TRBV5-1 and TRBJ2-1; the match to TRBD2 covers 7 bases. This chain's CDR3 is CASSLVSGYNEQFF. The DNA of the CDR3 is TGCGCCAGCAGCTTGGTTAGCGGGTACAATGAGCAGTTCTTC. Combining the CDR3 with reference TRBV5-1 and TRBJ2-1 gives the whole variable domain KAGVTQTPRYLIKTRGQQVTLSCSPISGHRSVSWYQQTPGQGLQFLFEYFSETQRNKGNFPGRFSGRQFSNSRSEMNVSTLELGDSALYLCASSLVSGYNEQFFGPGTRLTVL.